One sample yielded the 13 T cell receptor beta chains listed below, sequenced in a study of blood T cell repertoires in COVID-19. Produced via immunoSEQ multiplex PCR; TCRdb's table is partial and in-frame only. The sample gives over 200,000 clones, approximately 80% of which show up once; 1.8% is in the top ten. Sequenced input: PBMCs or T cells enriched from blood (not recorded which). The receptors were gathered from a man in his 60s who had recovered from COVID-19.

V is TRBV24-1 and J is TRBJ1-2; possible D gene TRBD1, 5 bases. V lost 5 bases and J 5 bases, leaving 11 bases between the germline ends. CDR3 size: 13 residues. The germline CDR1 and CDR2 sequences are KGHDR and SFDVKD. CDR3 nucleotide sequence: TGTGCCACCAGTGGAGAACAGGCTTATGGCTACACCTTC. It translates to CATSGEQAYGYTF.

This clone was observed a handful of times. J is TRBJ2-3 and V is TRBV27; D is unresolved. This CDR3 is built from 15 residues. V was shortened by 0 bases and J by 2 bases, with 9 bases between the two germline ends. CDR1 and CDR2 from the germline V gene are MNHEY and SMNVEV (reference sequence). CDR3 sequence: CASSLSSLHTDTQYF. In DNA, the CDR3 is TGTGCCAGCAGTTTATCGAGTCTGCACACAGATACGCAGTATTTT.

CDR3 sequence reads: CASSQDPPGQGGSTGELFF. DNA for the CDR3: TGTGCCAGCAGCCAAGATCCCCCGGGACAGGGAGGTTCAACCGGGGAGCTGTTTTTT. The chain carries TRBV3-1 (or the pseudogene TRBV3-2) and TRBJ2-2; 9 positions match TRBD1. This CDR3 is 19 amino acids long. Germline CDR1 reads LGHDT; CDR2 reads YNNKEL (reference sequence). Trimming removed 0 bases from V and 5 bases from J; junction bases left unmatched: 13.

The chain joins TRBV29-1 to TRBJ1-3; TRBD1 matches 11 bases. Trimming removed 7 bases from V and 3 bases from J; junction bases left unmatched: 8. The germline V gene encodes CDR1 SQVTM and CDR2 ANQGSEA. The CDR3 runs to 15 residues. As DNA, the CDR3 is TGCAGCGCTGGGAGGACAGGGGGCAATGGAAACACCATATATTTT. Encoded protein: CSAGRTGGNGNTIYF. Drawing the rest from reference TRBV29-1 and TRBJ1-3, the complete variable domain is SAVISQKPSRDICQRGTSLTIQCQVDSQVTMMFWYRQQPGQSLTLIATANQGSEATYESGFVIDKFPISRPNLTFSTLTVSNMSPEDSSIYLCSAGRTGGNGNTIYFGEGSWLTVV.

Concerning this clone: Because the CDR3's place on the DNA is in doubt, the DNA is left out and the CDR3 is given as listed by TCRdb. The chain employs TRBV12-1 and TRBJ1-1. TRBV12-1 is a pseudogene. The CDR3 is made up of 16 amino acids, end residues included. The CDR3 loop is CASSFGGGSGDTEAFF.

The chain is built from TRBV12-5 and TRBJ1-1; 9 positions match TRBD1. J lost 4 bases, V lost 0 bases, and 3 bases had no gene match. The CDR3 is 15 residues long. Germline V CDR1 and CDR2: LGHNT, FRNRAP. The CDR3 nucleotides are TGTGCTAGTGGTTTGGTACAGGGGGCATTCACTGAAGCTTTCTTT. This encodes CASGLVQGAFTEAFF.

This chain connects TRBV4-2 to TRBJ2-5; D is possibly TRBD2 (6 bases). The CDR3 contains 16 residues. The germline CDR1 and CDR2 sequences are LGHNA and YNFKEQ. Trimming left V 0 bases short and J 4 bases short, with 15 bases between. CDR3 sequence (DNA): TGTGCCAGCAGCCAAGAGGGTGGAGGGCGCAGAGAGACCCAGTACTTC. Translating gives CASSQEGGGRRETQYF.

The V and J genes are TRBV18 and TRBJ2-7, with unresolved D. The germline V gene has CDR1 KGHSH and CDR2 LQKENI. The CDR3 consists of 12 residues. V was trimmed by 5 bases and J by 4 bases, leaving 9 bases between them. This CDR3 reads CASSGSTYEQYF. The DNA of the CDR3 is TGTGCCAGCTCAGGTTCGACATACGAGCAGTACTTC.

The chain couples TRBV30 to TRBJ1-1; weak D call: TRBD1 (5 bases). V was shortened by 2 bases and J by 1 base, with 11 bases between the two germline ends. Germline-derived CDR1 and CDR2 are GTSNPN and SVGIG (reference sequence). This CDR3 region has 14 residues. For the CDR3, the DNA is TGTGCCTGGAGTTCGACAGCGAGGAACACTGAAGCTTTCTTT. Protein product: CAWSSTARNTEAFF.

This chain uses TRBV6-5 with TRBJ2-7; 10 nucleotides align to TRBD1. The CDR3 totals 14 residues. V lost 2 bases, J lost 7 bases, and 5 bases stayed unmatched. CDR1 is MNHEY, CDR2 SVGAGI, per germline. The DNA for the CDR3 is TGTGCCAGCAGTTACACGACAGGGGGCTCGGAGCAGTACTTC. It yields the protein CASSYTTGGSEQYF.

The rearrangement links TRBV7-6 to TRBJ1-5; D is unclear. Germline CDR1 reads SGHVS; CDR2 reads FNYEAQ. Trimming pared 1 base from V and 4 bases from J, leaving 5 bases between. This CDR3 comprises 13 residues. The CDR3 nucleotides read TGTGCCAGCAGCTTAGGGCGGAATCAGCCCCAGCATTTT. This translates into CASSLGRNQPQHF.

V is TRBV7-3 and J is TRBJ2-3, with D possibly being TRBD2 (5 bases). Trimming shortened V by 5 bases and J by 6 bases, and 15 bases separated the two germline ends. CDR3 length: 14 residues. CDR1 SGHTA and CDR2 FQGTGA come from the germline V gene. The CDR3 nucleotides are TGTGCCAGCAGCCCACTTTCGGGCGGGGATACGCAGTATTTT. Its protein is CASSPLSGGDTQYF.

The chain recombines TRBV3-1 (or the pseudogene TRBV3-2) with TRBJ2-1; 7 bases align to TRBD2. This CDR3 has 14 amino acids. J was trimmed by 5 bases and V by 4 bases; bases with no gene match: 5. CDR1 and CDR2 from the germline V gene are LGHDT and YNNKEL (reference sequence). CDR3 sequence (DNA): TGTGCCAGCAGCCTGGCGGGGGAACACAATGAGCAGTTCTTC. Amino acid sequence: CASSLAGEHNEQFF.